The source of this T cell receptor (beta chain) is a study of patients and donors after allogeneic stem cell transplantation. TCRdb reanalysed the RT-PCR reads using MiXCR and keeps one entry per CDR3 protein. The sample holds about a million distinct CDR3 sequences; about a sixth are singletons and the top ten take around 6%. The germline V gene encodes CDR1 MGHRA and CDR2 YSYEKL. The germline V and J ends were trimmed by 5 bases and 2 bases, with 22 bases remaining between them. This CDR3 is built from 19 residues. This clonotype originated in a human donor who was either an allogeneic HSCT recipient or a stem cell or donor lymphocyte infusion donor (not recorded which). It is not recorded whose cells these are; they may come from a transplant donor. Sequencing input: blood, either unsorted or a sorted T cell fraction (not recorded which). The V and J genes are TRBV4-1 and TRBJ1-6; possibly TRBD1 for D (6 bases). CDR3 nucleotide sequence: TGCGCCAGCAGCAATTTTTCCCCTCTTCAGGGGACCTATAATTCACCCCTCCACTTT. Its protein product is CASSNFSPLQGTYNSPLHF.